This T cell receptor beta chain was sequenced during a study of cytomegalovirus exposure and HLA in healthy donors. The CDR3 length is 16 residues. The junction had 3 bases not matched to a gene; V was cut back by 1 base and J by 3 bases. Germline V gene data show CDR1 as SGHTA and CDR2 as FQGTGA. General observations from the study: Reports credit the classifier with highly specific, highly sensitive diagnosis of cytomegalovirus status.

The PCR used 60 Vbeta and 13 Jbeta primers. Only in-frame clones appear in the TCRdb table, and some are missing; sequencing was by immunoSEQ multiplex PCR. The sample holds 45,000 to 65,000 clones; approximately 86% are singletons and the top ten take around 2.9%. Remarks on this clone: Its antigen is not known.

The chain combines TRBV7-3 with TRBJ2-2; 9 bases map to TRBD2. Sample: PBMCs. This sequence was found in a young woman in good health and CMV-seronegative. This CDR3 is CASSLKAGGYTGELFF. CDR3 DNA sequence: TGTGCCAGCAGCTTAAAGGCGGGAGGGTACACCGGGGAGCTGTTTTTT.